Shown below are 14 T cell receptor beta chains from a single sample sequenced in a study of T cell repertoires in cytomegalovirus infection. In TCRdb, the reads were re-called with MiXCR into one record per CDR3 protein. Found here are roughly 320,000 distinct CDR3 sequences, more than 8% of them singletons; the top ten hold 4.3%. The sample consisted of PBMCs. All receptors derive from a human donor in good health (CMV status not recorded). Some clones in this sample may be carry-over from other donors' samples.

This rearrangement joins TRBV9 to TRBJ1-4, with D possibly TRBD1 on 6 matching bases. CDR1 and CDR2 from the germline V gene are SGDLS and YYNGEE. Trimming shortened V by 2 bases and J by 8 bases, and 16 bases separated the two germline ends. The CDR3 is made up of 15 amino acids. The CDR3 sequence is CASSVGGPRSEKLFF. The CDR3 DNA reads TGTGCCAGCAGCGTTGGGGGCCCTCGAAGCGAAAAACTGTTTTTT.

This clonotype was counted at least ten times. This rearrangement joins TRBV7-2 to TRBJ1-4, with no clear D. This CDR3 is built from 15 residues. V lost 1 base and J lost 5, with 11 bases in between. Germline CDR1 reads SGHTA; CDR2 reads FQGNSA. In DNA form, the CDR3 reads TGTGCCAGCAGCTTAGTATCGGATATGAATGAAAAACTGTTTTTT. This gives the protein CASSLVSDMNEKLFF.

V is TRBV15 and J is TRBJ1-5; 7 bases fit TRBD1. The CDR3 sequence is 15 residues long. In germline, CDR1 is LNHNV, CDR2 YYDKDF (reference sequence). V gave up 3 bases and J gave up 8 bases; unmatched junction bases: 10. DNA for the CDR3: TGTGCCACCAGCAGTGACTCGACAGGGTTTGAGCCCCAGCATTTT. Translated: CATSSDSTGFEPQHF.

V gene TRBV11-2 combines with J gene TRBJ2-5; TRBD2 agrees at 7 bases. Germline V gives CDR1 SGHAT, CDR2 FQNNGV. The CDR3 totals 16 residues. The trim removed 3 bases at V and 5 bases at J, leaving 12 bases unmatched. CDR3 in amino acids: CASSFTGPGGKETQYF. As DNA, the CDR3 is TGTGCCAGCAGCTTCACGGGACCGGGAGGAAAGGAGACCCAGTACTTC.

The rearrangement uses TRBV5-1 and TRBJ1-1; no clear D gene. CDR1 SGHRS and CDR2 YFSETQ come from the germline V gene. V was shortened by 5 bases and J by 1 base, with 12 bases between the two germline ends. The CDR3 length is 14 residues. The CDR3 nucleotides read TGCGCCAGCAGGGCCGGGTCTAAGAACACTGAAGCTTTCTTT. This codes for CASRAGSKNTEAFF.

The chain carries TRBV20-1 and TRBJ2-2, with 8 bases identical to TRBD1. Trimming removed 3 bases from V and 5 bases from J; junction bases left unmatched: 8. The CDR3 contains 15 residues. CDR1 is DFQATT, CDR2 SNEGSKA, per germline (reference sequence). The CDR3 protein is CSARGQGAFTGELFF. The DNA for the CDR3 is TGCAGTGCTAGGGGGCAGGGGGCGTTTACCGGGGAGCTGTTTTTT.

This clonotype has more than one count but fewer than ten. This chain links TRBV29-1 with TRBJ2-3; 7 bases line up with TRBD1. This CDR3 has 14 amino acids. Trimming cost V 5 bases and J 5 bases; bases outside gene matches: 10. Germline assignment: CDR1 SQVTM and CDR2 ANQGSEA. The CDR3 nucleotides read TGCAGCGTTCTTGACAGGGCTTTCAAAGATACGCAGTATTTT. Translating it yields CSVLDRAFKDTQYF.

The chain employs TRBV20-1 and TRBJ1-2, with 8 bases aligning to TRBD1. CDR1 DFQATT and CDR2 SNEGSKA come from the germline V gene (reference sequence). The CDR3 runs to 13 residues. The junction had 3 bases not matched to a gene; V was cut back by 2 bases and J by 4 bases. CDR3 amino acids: CSARLTGGYGYTF. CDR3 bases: TGCAGTGCTAGACTTACAGGGGGCTATGGCTACACCTTC.

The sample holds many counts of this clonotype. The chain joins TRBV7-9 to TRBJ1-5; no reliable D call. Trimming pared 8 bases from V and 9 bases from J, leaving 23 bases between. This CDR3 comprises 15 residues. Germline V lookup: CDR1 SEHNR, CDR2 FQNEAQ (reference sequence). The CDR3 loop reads CASRVPQAREWPQHF. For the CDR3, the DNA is TGTGCCAGCCGCGTTCCCCAAGCCCGGGAATGGCCCCAGCATTTT.

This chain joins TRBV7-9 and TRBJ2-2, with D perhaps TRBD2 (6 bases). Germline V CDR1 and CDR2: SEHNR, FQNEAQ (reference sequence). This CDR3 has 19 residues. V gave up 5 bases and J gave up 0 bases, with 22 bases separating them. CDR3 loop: CASSPPRASVSPNTGELFF. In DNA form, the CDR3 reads TGTGCCAGCAGCCCCCCGCGGGCTAGCGTCTCCCCGAACACCGGGGAGCTGTTTTTT. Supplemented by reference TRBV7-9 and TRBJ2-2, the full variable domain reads DTGVSQNPRHKITKRGQNVTFRCDPISEHNRLYWYRQTLGQGPEFLTYFQNEAQLEKSRLLSDRFSAERPKGSFSTLEIQRTEQGDSAMYLCASSPPRASVSPNTGELFFGEGSRLTVL.

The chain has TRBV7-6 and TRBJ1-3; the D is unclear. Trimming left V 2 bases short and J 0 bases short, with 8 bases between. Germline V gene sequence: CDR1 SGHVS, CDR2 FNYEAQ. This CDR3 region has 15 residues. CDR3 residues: CASSLSFSSGNTIYF. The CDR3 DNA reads TGTGCCAGCAGCTTATCTTTCAGCTCTGGAAACACCATATATTTT.

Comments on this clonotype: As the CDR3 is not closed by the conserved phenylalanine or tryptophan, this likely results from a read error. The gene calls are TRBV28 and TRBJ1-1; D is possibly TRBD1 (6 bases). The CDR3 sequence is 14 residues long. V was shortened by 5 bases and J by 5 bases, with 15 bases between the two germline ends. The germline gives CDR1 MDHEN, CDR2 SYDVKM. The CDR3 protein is CASSPGGHWTEAFS. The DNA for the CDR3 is TGTGCCAGCAGTCCCGGGGGACATTGGACTGAAGCTTTCTCT.

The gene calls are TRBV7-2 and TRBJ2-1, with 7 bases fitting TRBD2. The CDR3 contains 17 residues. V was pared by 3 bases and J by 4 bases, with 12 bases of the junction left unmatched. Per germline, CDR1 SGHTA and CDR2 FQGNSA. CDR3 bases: TGTGCCAGCAGCTTTAGGGCTAGCGGAGACGGGTACAATGAGCAGTTCTTC. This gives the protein CASSFRASGDGYNEQFF.

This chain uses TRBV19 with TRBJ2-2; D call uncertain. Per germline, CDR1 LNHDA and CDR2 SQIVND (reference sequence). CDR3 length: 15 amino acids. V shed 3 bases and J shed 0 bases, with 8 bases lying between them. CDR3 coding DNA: TGTGCCAGTAGTATGGCACCTTCGAACACCGGGGAGCTGTTTTTT. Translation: CASSMAPSNTGELFF.